The clone carrying this T cell receptor (beta chain) was observed many times. Antigen unknown. Each CDR3 protein gets one entry after TCRdb re-called the RT-PCR reads with MiXCR. The table records about 800,000 distinct CDR3 sequences, approximately 22% of them present only once. The data are from a study of response to subunit inactivated influenza vaccine. Regarding the study as a whole: T cells newly recruited by each seasonal influenza vaccination are few, the authors suggested.

Germline V gives CDR1 ENHRY, CDR2 SYGVKD. The CDR3 runs 15 residues. V was pared by 1 base and J by 1 base, with 10 bases between. This clonotype originated in a man between 45 and 60 years old who received an inactivated influenza vaccine. The chain combines TRBV10-3 with TRBJ1-1, with no clear D. The specimen comprised PBMCs from blood, sampled around 5 days after vaccination. The CDR3: CAISEFEGPNTEAFF. CDR3 nucleotide sequence: TGTGCCATCAGTGAGTTTGAGGGCCCGAACACTGAAGCTTTCTTT.